This T cell receptor beta chain was sequenced in a study of T-cell memory formation after mild COVID-19. This clonotype was observed a few times. Its matching antigen is unknown. One entry per CDR3 protein, called by TCRdb with MiXCR from the 5' RACE reads. The top ten hold around 21% of the sample, which has 270,000 or so distinct CDR3 sequences, 16% seen once. The V and J ends lost 7 bases and 8 bases respectively, with 17 bases between them. The CDR3 covers 13 residues. Germline CDR1 is MDHEN and CDR2 is SYDVKM. Study-wide results and caveats: In second-wave clones peaking day 37, SARS-CoV-2 specificity remained unconfirmed.

Sequenced input: PBMCs or a T cell subset sorted from them (not recorded which). The sequence came from a man aged 18 to 35 who had mild COVID-19 (a few samples of this study predate the infection). Cell type and time point are not known. The J gene is TRBJ1-2, the V gene TRBV28; TRBD1 is a possible D gene (5 bases). CDR3: CASKSGTPGGYTF. The CDR3 nucleotides are TGTGCCAGCAAATCCGGGACTCCGGGCGGCTACACCTTC.